This T cell receptor (beta chain) came from a study of technical replicates of blood from a handful of donors. Produced via immunoSEQ multiplex PCR; TCRdb's table is partial and in-frame only. There are about 14,000 clones in the sample; approximately 80% occur only once, and 12% lies in the top ten. This clonotype was obtained from a human donor in good health. Sequenced sample: PBMCs.

CDR3 bases: TGTGCCACACATAGGACAGGGGGTGATAGCAATCAGCCCCAGCATTTT. The encoded protein is CATHRTGGDSNQPQHF. The rearrangement uses TRBV19 and TRBJ1-5; 10 bases fit TRBD1. The CDR3 is 16 amino acids. The trim removed 10 bases at V and 0 bases at J, leaving 9 bases unmatched. Germline CDR1 and CDR2: LNHDA and SQIVND (reference sequence).